This TCR beta chain was identified during a study of memory CD4+ T cells and cytomegalovirus serostatus. TCRdb's table, derived via immunoSEQ multiplex PCR, lists solely in-frame clones and lacks some. The table lists about 50,000 clones, 82% of them singletons, with less than 0.6% in the top ten. Single viable CD3+CD4+CD8-CD45RO+ cells were sorted as the memory CD4+ T cells. CD4+ T cells were isolated by positive magnetic selection. V gave up 0 bases and J gave up 0 bases; unmatched junction bases: 1. This CDR3 is 15 amino acids long. Germline CDR1 reads SGHNT; CDR2 reads YYREEE (reference sequence).

The chain employs TRBV5-4 and TRBJ1-1; 8 nucleotides match TRBD1. Sequencing input: memory CD4+ T cells from blood. The sequence came from an adult in good health and CMV-seronegative. The CDR3: CASSLAGGMNTEAFF. The DNA for the CDR3 is TGTGCCAGCAGCTTGGCAGGGGGCATGAACACTGAAGCTTTCTTT.